Shown below are 22 T cell receptor beta chains from a single sample sequenced in a study of T cell responses to AZD1222 COVID-19 vaccine. Profiling relied on immunoSEQ multiplex PCR, and the TCRdb table lists in-frame clones only, not all of them. The sample lists over 100,000 clones; roughly nine tenths were seen once. The source was peripheral blood, collected on day 0 of AZD1222 vaccination. The receptors derive from an adult in good health.

The chain uses TRBV4-1 and TRBJ2-5, with D unresolved. The germline V gene encodes CDR1 MGHRA and CDR2 YSYEKL. The CDR3 runs to 12 residues. The V gene lost 3 bases and the J gene lost 5 bases, with 7 bases spanning the gap. CDR3 in DNA: TGCGCCAGCAGCCAGGCCGGGGAGACCCAGTACTTC. Translating gives CASSQAGETQYF.

The chain combines TRBV3-1 (or the pseudogene TRBV3-2) with TRBJ1-3; no clear D gene. CDR1 and CDR2 (germline): LGHDT, YNNKEL (reference sequence). Trimming removed 3 bases at V and 0 bases at J, with 6 bases between. CDR3 length equals 14 residues. The chain's CDR3 is CASSQASSGNTIYF. In nucleotides, the CDR3 is TGTGCCAGCAGCCAGGCCTCCTCTGGAAACACCATATATTTT.

The chain links TRBV10-3 to TRBJ1-5, with a possible D match to TRBD1 (6 bases). The germline V gene has CDR1 ENHRY and CDR2 SYGVKD. Trimming removed 3 bases at V and 2 bases at J, with 17 bases between. The CDR3 runs to 17 residues. In DNA, the CDR3 is TGTGCCATCAGTGAAGGGCAGGGGCTGACCCGCAATCAGCCCCAGCATTTT. Amino acids: CAISEGQGLTRNQPQHF.

This rearrangement joins TRBV7-3 to TRBJ2-5; D is possibly TRBD1 or TRBD2 (5 bases each). The CDR3 contains 13 residues. The germline CDR1 and CDR2 sequences are SGHTA and FQGTGA. Trimming stripped 3 bases from V and 5 bases from J, with 10 bases between. In DNA form, the CDR3 reads TGTGCCAGCAGCTTCCAGTGGGGGGAGACCCAGTACTTC. Encoded protein: CASSFQWGETQYF. The full variable domain, its missing parts supplied by reference TRBV7-3 and TRBJ2-5, is GAGVSQTPSNKVTEKGKYVELRCDPISGHTALYWYRQSLGQGPEFLIYFQGTGAADDSGLPNDRFFAVRPEGSVSTLKIQRTERGDSAVYLCASSFQWGETQYFGPGTRLLVL.

The chain links TRBV28 to TRBJ1-2; the D is unclear. Germline assignment: CDR1 MDHEN and CDR2 SYDVKM. The CDR3 loop spans 12 amino acids. V lost 3 bases and J 4 bases, leaving 6 bases between the germline ends. The CDR3 DNA sequence: TGTGCCAGCAGTTTTGAGGGCTATGGCTACACCTTC. Encoded protein: CASSFEGYGYTF.

The V gene is TRBV11-2, the J gene TRBJ2-3; D may be TRBD2 (6 bases). The V and J ends lost 6 bases and 5 bases respectively, with 9 bases between them. This CDR3 has 12 amino acids. CDR1 and CDR2 (germline): SGHAT, FQNNGV. The CDR3 nucleotides read TGTGCCAGCAGAAAGGAGGGAGATACGCAGTATTTT. Protein product: CASRKEGDTQYF.

The gene calls are TRBV4-3 and TRBJ2-5; TRBD2 aligns across 9 bases. This CDR3 has 17 amino acids. The germline V gene has CDR1 LGHNA and CDR2 YSLEER. Losses at the gene ends were 1 base for V and 4 bases for J; bases not matched to a gene: 10. This CDR3 reads CASSQGERGAFRETQYF. Written as DNA, the CDR3 is TGCGCCAGCAGCCAAGGGGAGCGGGGGGCCTTCAGAGAGACCCAGTACTTC.

Here the CDR3 reads CATSRDPSPRTGNEQFF. CDR3 nucleotide sequence: TGTGCCACCAGCAGAGATCCCTCCCCCAGGACGGGCAATGAGCAGTTCTTC. This rearrangement joins TRBV15 to TRBJ2-1, with no clear D. The V and J ends lost 0 bases and 6 bases respectively, with 18 bases between them. The CDR3 has 17 amino acids. Germline loops: CDR1 LNHNV, CDR2 YYDKDF (reference sequence).

J is TRBJ1-6 and V is TRBV6-6; 7 nucleotides align to TRBD1. The CDR3 is 15 amino acids. Per the germline V gene, CDR1 is MNHNY and CDR2 is SVGAGI (reference sequence). After removal of 0 bases from V and 5 bases from J, the junction contained 1 base not matched to a gene. The CDR3 DNA follows: TGTGCCAGCAGTTACTCCGGGACAGATAATTCACCCCTCCACTTT. This sequence encodes CASSYSGTDNSPLHF.

The chain recombines TRBV11-2 with TRBJ2-7; either TRBD1 or TRBD2 may fit D (6 bases each). The CDR3 spans 16 residues. Germline V gene sequence: CDR1 SGHAT, CDR2 FQNNGV. Between the trimmed V and J ends, which lost 5 bases and 3 bases, there was a span of 20 bases. Here the CDR3 reads CASSPKGDGSDYEQYF. CDR3 bases: TGTGCCAGCAGCCCTAAGGGGGACGGGAGCGACTACGAGCAGTACTTC.

This clone was seen once. The chain uses TRBV6-1 and TRBJ1-6; 8 bases are a match to TRBD1. CDR1 is MNHNS, CDR2 SASEGT, per germline. There are 16 residues in the CDR3. V lost 3 bases to trimming and J lost 7 bases; unmatched junction nucleotides: 8. In DNA form, the CDR3 reads TGTGCCAGCAGTGAGAGACAGGGGCTGTGGAATTCACCCCTCCACTTT. Translation gives CASSERQGLWNSPLHF.

Only one count was recorded for this clone. The chain combines TRBV7-2 with TRBJ2-6; D unclear. Germline values: CDR1 SGHTA, CDR2 FQGNSA. The length of the CDR3 is 16 residues. V was clipped by 0 bases and J by 4 bases, with 10 bases between them. DNA for the CDR3: TGTGCCAGCAGCTTAGCCTACTGGATGGGGGCCAACGTCCTGACTTTC. This sequence encodes CASSLAYWMGANVLTF.

The chain uses TRBV19 and TRBJ1-1, with D tentatively TRBD1 (6 bases). CDR1 is LNHDA, CDR2 SQIVND, per germline (reference sequence). Trimming removed 4 bases at V and 1 base at J, with 13 bases between. CDR3 length equals 15 residues. Written as DNA, the CDR3 is TGTGCCAGTAGTAAGGACAGTATACCGAACACTGAAGCTTTCTTT. This codes for CASSKDSIPNTEAFF.

This sequence joins TRBV7-2 and TRBJ1-2; D perhaps matches TRBD1 (5 bases). The CDR3 is 14 amino acids. V lost 2 bases and J 2 bases, leaving 9 bases between the germline ends. The germline CDR1 and CDR2 sequences are SGHTA and FQGNSA. The CDR3 reads CASSLWDGNYGYTF. CDR3 nucleotide sequence: TGTGCCAGCAGCTTATGGGACGGGAACTATGGCTACACCTTC.

The rearrangement joins TRBV5-1 to TRBJ1-5; 7 bases line up with TRBD1. Trimming at V came to 0 bases and at J to 0 bases, leaving 3 bases not matched to a gene. CDR3 length: 16 amino acids. Germline CDR1 reads SGHRS; CDR2 reads YFSETQ. CDR3 in amino acids: CASSLVGTDSNQPQHF. The CDR3 bases are TGCGCCAGCAGCTTGGTAGGGACAGATAGCAATCAGCCCCAGCATTTT.

This clone turned up a few times. The gene calls are TRBV11-2 and TRBJ2-2; 8 nucleotides agree with TRBD1. In germline, CDR1 is SGHAT, CDR2 FQNNGV. This CDR3 spans 14 amino acids. The V gene end was trimmed by 5 bases and the J gene end by 4 bases; junction bases not matched to a gene: 3. Written as DNA, the CDR3 is TGTGCCAGCAGCCGACAGGGGAGCACCGGGGAGCTGTTTTTT. Amino acids: CASSRQGSTGELFF.

This clone rates as medium-sized. The V and J genes are TRBV2 and TRBJ1-5; unclear D gene. Trimming removed 5 bases at V and 0 bases at J, with 11 bases between. The CDR3 extends over 15 amino acids. Germline V gives CDR1 SNHLY, CDR2 FYNNEI. The CDR3 sequence is CASSRLSDSNQPQHF. The CDR3 bases are TGTGCCAGCAGTAGGCTCTCTGATAGCAATCAGCCCCAGCATTTT.

The CDR3 nucleotides read TGCGCCAGCAGCAAGGACAGGGGAACTAATGAAAAACTGTTTTTT. It translates to CASSKDRGTNEKLFF. The rearrangement links TRBV5-1 to TRBJ1-4, with 9 positions matching TRBD1. Germline values: CDR1 SGHRS, CDR2 YFSETQ. V gave up 4 bases and J gave up 1 base; unmatched junction bases: 2. The CDR3 covers 15 residues.

This chain joins TRBV5-1 and TRBJ2-3, with 12 bases matching TRBD2. Looked up from germline, CDR1 is SGHRS and CDR2 is YFSETQ. This CDR3 has 17 residues. The junction had 13 bases not matched to a gene; V was cut back by 8 bases and J by 3 bases. The CDR3 protein is CASRTSGTTLVTDTQYF. The CDR3 nucleotides read TGCGCCAGTCGGACTAGCGGGACCACCCTGGTTACAGATACGCAGTATTTT.

V usage is TRBV29-1 and J usage is TRBJ2-2; no reliable D call. The CDR3 is 13 residues long. Germline CDR1 is SQVTM and CDR2 is ANQGSEA. Trimming cost V 4 bases and J 1 base, with 7 bases left between them. The CDR3 spells CSVGGRNTGELFF. As DNA, the CDR3 is TGCAGCGTTGGAGGAAGGAACACCGGGGAGCTGTTTTTT.

This rearrangement joins TRBV6-2 or TRBV6-3 to TRBJ1-2; 10 bases are shared with TRBD1. The V and J ends lost 4 bases and 8 bases, in that order; junction bases with no gene match: 19. The CDR3 is made up of 18 amino acids. CDR1 is MNHEY, CDR2 SVGEGT, per germline. The CDR3 nucleotides read TGTGCCAGCAGTTCAAACAGGGGACAGGGGCCAACCGCCCGAGGCTACACCTTC. This gives the protein CASSSNRGQGPTARGYTF.

The chain employs TRBV5-1 and TRBJ1-1, with D unclear. Germline V gene lookup returns CDR1 SGHRS and CDR2 YFSETQ. The CDR3 covers 14 residues. V was trimmed by 0 bases and J by 0 bases, leaving 6 bases between them. In DNA form, the CDR3 reads TGCGCCAGCAGCTTGGAACAGCTGAACACTGAAGCTTTCTTT. Protein product: CASSLEQLNTEAFF.